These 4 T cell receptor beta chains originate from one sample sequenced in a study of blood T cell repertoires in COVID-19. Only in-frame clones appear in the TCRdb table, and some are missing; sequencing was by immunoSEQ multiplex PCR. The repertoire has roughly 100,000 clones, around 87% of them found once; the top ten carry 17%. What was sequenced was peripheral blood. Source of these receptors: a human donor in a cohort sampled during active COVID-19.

As DNA, the CDR3 is TGTGCCAGCAGCTTCCTGGGACTAGCGGGGGCGCCGAGCACAGATACGCAGTATTTT. Its translation is CASSFLGLAGAPSTDTQYF. The genes are TRBV5-4 and TRBJ2-3; TRBD2 aligns across 14 bases. V was clipped by 2 bases and J by 0 bases; unmatched bases: 8. CDR3 length: 19 amino acids. Germline lookup yields CDR1 SGHNT and CDR2 YYREEE (reference sequence).

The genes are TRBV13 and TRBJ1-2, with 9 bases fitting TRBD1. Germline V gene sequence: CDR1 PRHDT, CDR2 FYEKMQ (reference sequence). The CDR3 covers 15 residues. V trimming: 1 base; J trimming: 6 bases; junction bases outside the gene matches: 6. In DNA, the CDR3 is TGTGCCAGCAGCTTAGCCGGACAGGGGACTGATGGCTACACCTTC. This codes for CASSLAGQGTDGYTF.

The CDR3 region has the DNA TGTGCCAGCAGTACCCCTTACAGGGTTGGGACTGAAGCTTTCTTT. Translated: CASSTPYRVGTEAFF. V is TRBV6-2 or TRBV6-3 and J is TRBJ1-1; possible D gene TRBD1, 6 bases. CDR1 is MNHEY, CDR2 SVGEGT, per germline. With 5 bases removed from V and 5 bases from J, the gap between germline ends came to 18 bases. This CDR3 contains 15 residues.

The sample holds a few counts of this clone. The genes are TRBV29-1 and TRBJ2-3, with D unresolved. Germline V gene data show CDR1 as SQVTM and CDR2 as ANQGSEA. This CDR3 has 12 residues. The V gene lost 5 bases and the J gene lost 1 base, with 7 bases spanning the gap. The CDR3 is CSVTPGTDTQYF. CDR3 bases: TGCAGCGTTACCCCGGGCACAGATACGCAGTATTTT.